The source of this T cell receptor (beta chain) is a study of blood T cells in healthy people across ages. Study overall: About one barcoded beta molecule per two T cells was captured by template switching.

Sample-barcoded 5' priming and a J-beta primer mix drove a second PCR of roughly 7 to 11 cycles. TCRdb reprocessed the 5' RACE reads via MiXCR and lists one record per CDR3 protein. The data show some 560,000 distinct CDR3 sequences, with about 27% seen just once and approximately 3.5% held by the top ten. General study findings and limits: CMV status of donors was unknown, possibly confounding expanded clonotype changes.

This clonotype was counted at least ten times. As yet, its antigen is unknown. V was clipped by 1 base and J by 6 bases; unmatched bases: 2. The CDR3 is made up of 14 amino acids. These records were also assigned to another study, of T cells of mothers and their children. As reported in that work: Per child, roughly 3 million TCR beta CDR3 reads were obtained, against over 8 million per mother. Among related mother-child pairs, overlap was slightly higher than in unrelated pairs, though not significantly.

The chain uses TRBV12-3 or TRBV12-4 and TRBJ1-5, with TRBD1 matching 8 bases. The specimen sequenced was blood. This receptor was identified in a boy younger than 10 in good health. CDR3 sequence: CASSLGQGSQPQHF. The CDR3 region has the DNA TGTGCCAGCAGTTTAGGACAGGGGTCTCAGCCCCAGCATTTT.